This paragraph reports one TCR beta chain. Its target is unknown. The conserved phenylalanine or tryptophan normally closing the CDR3 is absent here, so this likely arose from a read error. RNA transcripts gave rise to amplified TCR beta CDR3 regions. With the HTBI primer set, the TCR CDR3 went through a first round of RT-PCR. TCRdb processed the multiplex PCR reads anew with MiXCR; each CDR3 protein has one entry. Here the sample spans about 510,000 distinct CDR3 sequences, roughly 45% being singletons. Germline V gene sequence: CDR1 SGHTA, CDR2 FQGNSA. V lost 5 bases, J lost 2 bases, and 12 bases lay in between. The CDR3 runs 14 residues. Patients having uncontrolled infection, another autoimmune disease, pregnancy or lactation were not included. These data belong to a study of T cells in Graves' hyperthyroidism and ophthalmopathy. Study-wide findings and caveats: Blood also contained most expanded thyroid clonotypes above 0.001.

This chain links TRBV7-2 with TRBJ1-1, with D possibly being TRBD1 (5 bases). The sequencing sample was made of peripheral blood or thyroid tissue (not recorded which). This receptor was taken from an adult woman with Graves' disease, either hyperthyroidism or ophthalmopathy (not recorded which). CDR3 amino acids: CASSPPGANTEAFL. The CDR3 DNA sequence: TGTGCCAGCAGCCCCCCCGGGGCAAACACTGAAGCTTTCCTT.